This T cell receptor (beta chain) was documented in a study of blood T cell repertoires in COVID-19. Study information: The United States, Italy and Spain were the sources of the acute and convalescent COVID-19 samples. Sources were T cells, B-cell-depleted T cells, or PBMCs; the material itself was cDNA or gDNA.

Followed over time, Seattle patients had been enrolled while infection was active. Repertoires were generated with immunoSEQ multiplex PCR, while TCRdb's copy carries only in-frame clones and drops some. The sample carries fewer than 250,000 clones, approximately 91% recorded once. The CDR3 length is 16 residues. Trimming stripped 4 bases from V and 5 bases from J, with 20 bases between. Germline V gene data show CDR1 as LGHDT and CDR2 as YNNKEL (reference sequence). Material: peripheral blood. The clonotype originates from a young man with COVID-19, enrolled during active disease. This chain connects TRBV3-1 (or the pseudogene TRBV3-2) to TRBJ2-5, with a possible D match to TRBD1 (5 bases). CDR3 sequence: CASSPTDPGRSETQYF. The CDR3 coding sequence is TGTGCCAGCAGCCCAACTGACCCAGGGCGGTCGGAGACCCAGTACTTC.